The following is a T cell receptor (beta chain) sequence with its context. This clonotype was counted ten times or more. Its antigen remains undetermined. No much larger clone is present one base from it, and per-base qualities are unavailable. Graves' hyperthyroidism was defined as stable when no progression to ophthalmopathy occurred over 18 months of follow-up. Hyperthyroidism patients were newly diagnosed, with disease duration under 2 months, and aged 18 to 65 years. Exclusion was applied to patients with uncontrolled infections, other autoimmune diseases, pregnancy or lactation. Diagnoses were established on the basis of clinical symptoms, serum thyroxine and TRAb, thyroid ultrasound, and orbital computed tomography. Ficoll-Paque density gradient centrifugation was used to isolate PBMCs from about 9.4 ml of fresh peripheral blood. Trizol reagent was used to extract total RNA, and RNA quality was then checked on an Agilent 2100 Bioanalyzer.

The TCR beta CDR3 regions were amplified from the RNA transcripts. A first-round RT-PCR of the TCR CDR3 used the HTBI primer set with the Qiagen OneStep RT-PCR kit. Libraries were constructed in a second round of multiplex PCR, after which size selection and purification were carried out. The libraries were sequenced on an Illumina HiSeq2000 using paired-end 100 bp reads. On the authors' methods: Raw data were processed with SOAPnuke, discarding reads with adapters, uncalled bases, mean Phred below 15, or no exact constant-primer or identifier match. COPE v1.2.5 was used to merge the high-quality paired reads, and each unique nucleotide sequence was defined as a clonotype. MiTCR v1.1 was used to align clonotypes to the IMGT TRBV, TRBD and TRBJ reference segments. Only V-J combinations with frequency above 0.0001, covering 99.2% of repertoires, were analysed. The TCS score was defined as F50 (clonal expansion) divided by E x V (chaos), with BLOSUM62-based TCRdist calculated between CDR3 peptides within each V-J. Welch's t-statistics and random forest reduced approximately 520 V-J features to 10 to 15, which were used in a naive Bayes classifier (R e1071). The Morisita-Horn index was used to measure how similar the thyroid and blood repertoires were. TCRdb ran its own pipeline on the public reads, namely fastp trimming at Q25 and MiXCR clone calling, and kept in-frame beta chains. For every CDR3 protein sequence, its rows merge into one entry that carries the most common genes and DNA. For this entry, the V and J calls and clone size follow TCRdb and not the study's own pipeline. The sample has hundreds of thousands of distinct CDR3 sequences on record, roughly 37% of them singletons. Of the sample, approximately 8.7% is held by the ten largest clones.

This entry belongs to a study of T cells in Graves' hyperthyroidism and ophthalmopathy (dated by TCRdb to the late 2010s). Regarding the complete study: Peripheral blood was sampled at the time of initial diagnosis, prior to any treatment. To identify TCR V-J signatures that set the groups apart, the researchers used a discovery cohort of about a hundred patients, made up of around 42 with Graves' ophthalmopathy and about 60 with stable Graves' hyperthyroidism. Prospective prediction of ophthalmopathy was tested in an independent validation cohort of approximately 19 hyperthyroidism patients and 17 patients who later progressed to ophthalmopathy. The roughly 99 discovery patients were divided at random into training and test sets in a 7:3 ratio. In roughly six Graves' hyperthyroidism patients, the study also compared T-cell repertoires from thyroid tissue with T-cell repertoires from blood. Following sampling, methimazole starting at 30 mg daily was given to hyperthyroidism patients, and high-dose intravenous methylprednisolone was given to ophthalmopathy patients. TCR Vbeta CDR3 sequencing of some 140 peripheral blood samples (over 40 ophthalmopathy, some 75 hyperthyroidism and around 17 progressor patients) is reported in the paper.

Overall study outcomes, separate from this receptor: Most expanded thyroid clonotypes (frequency above 0.001) were also detected in blood, a finding suggesting that blood repertoires may reflect thyroid immune responses. Ophthalmopathy was separated from stable hyperthyroidism by a 13 V-J signature model, with approximately 86% sensitivity and 81% to 82% specificity obtained in cross-validation and 80%/75% obtained in testing. In validation, the model predicted progression to ophthalmopathy with over 65% sensitivity and 72% to 85% specificity, a median of about 6 months before onset. Sample size was not statistically predetermined, and investigators were not blinded to group allocation.

The receptor was isolated from a man aged 18 to 29 with Graves' hyperthyroidism. What was sequenced was blood.

The nucleotide sequence is given as TGTGCCAGCAGCTTGGGTATGCAGGCACGCCACTTT. The translation is CASSLGMQARHF. Recombination linked TRBV7-9 to TRBJ1-6; no D gene can be assigned with confidence. The germline V gene (reference sequence) supplies CDR1 SEHNR and CDR2 FQNEAQ. The germline ends are 15 bases apart after V is trimmed by 3 bases and J by 18 bases. From cysteine to phenylalanine, the CDR3 is 12 amino acids long. Just the 36-base CDR3 DNA is kept, in frame starting at base 1.